This T cell receptor beta chain was recorded in a study of blood T cell repertoires in COVID-19. The method was immunoSEQ multiplex PCR; TCRdb's version includes in-frame clones alone and lacks a portion of them. The sample holds around 400,000 clones, around nine tenths seen once. Looked up from germline, CDR1 is SGHRS and CDR2 is YFSETQ. V gave up 5 bases and J gave up 2 bases; unmatched junction bases: 12. The CDR3 extends over 17 amino acids. This chain uses TRBV5-1 with TRBJ2-1, with 8 bases fitting TRBD2. The sequence was collected from a young woman who had been exposed to COVID-19. The sequencing sample was made of PBMCs or T cells enriched from blood (not recorded which). CDR3 in DNA: TGCGCCAGCAGAAGGAGTAGCGGGGACACCGCCTACAATGAGCAGTTCTTC. This sequence encodes CASRRSSGDTAYNEQFF.